This T cell receptor (beta chain) is from a study of cytomegalovirus exposure and HLA in healthy donors. Points from the study as a whole: The majority of TCR sequences were rare, yet some public TCRs appeared in many donors. 150 to 200 TCR beta chains were listed as cytomegalovirus-associated.

Concerning this clone: Its antigen is not known.

Data came from immunoSEQ multiplex PCR; TCRdb stores just in-frame clones and leaves some out. The sample carries roughly 310,000 clones, 88% recorded once. The CDR3 runs 15 residues. This sequence joins TRBV21-1 and TRBJ2-7; no check of the table's D call, TRBD2, against the DNA was made. TRBV21-1 is assigned pseudogene status. Sequencing input: PBMCs. The receptor comes from a man between 25 and 39 years old in good health and CMV-seronegative. The CDR3 DNA reads as TGTGCCAGCAGCACATGGAGGGATGGGGGGTTAGGGCAGTACTTC. This translates into CASSTWRDGGLGQYF.